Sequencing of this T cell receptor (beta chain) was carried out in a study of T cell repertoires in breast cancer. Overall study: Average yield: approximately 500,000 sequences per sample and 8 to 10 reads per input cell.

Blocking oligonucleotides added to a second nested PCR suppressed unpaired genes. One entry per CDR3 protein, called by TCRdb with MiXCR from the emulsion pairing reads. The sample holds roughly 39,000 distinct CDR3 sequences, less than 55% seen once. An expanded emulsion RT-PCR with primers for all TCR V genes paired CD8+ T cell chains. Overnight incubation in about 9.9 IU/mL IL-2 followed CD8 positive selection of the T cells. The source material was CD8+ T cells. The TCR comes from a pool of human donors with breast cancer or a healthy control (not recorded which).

In DNA, the CDR3 is TGCAGTGCCCCTAAAGCGGACCCTGTAGCGGGCTACACCTTC. Its translation is CSAPKADPVAGYTF. The J gene is TRBJ1-2, the V gene TRBV20-1; D is uncertain. V was shortened by 6 bases and J by 8 bases, with 22 bases between the two germline ends. Germline CDR1 reads DFQATT; CDR2 reads SNEGSKA (reference sequence). The CDR3 runs 14 residues.